The 6 T cell receptor beta chains below were found in one sample sequenced in a study of blood T cell repertoires in COVID-19. Produced via immunoSEQ multiplex PCR; TCRdb's table is partial and in-frame only. The sample has approximately 40,000 clones, 70% to 90% seen once. Sequenced material: peripheral blood. The receptors here all came from a man aged 55 to 70 with COVID-19, enrolled during active disease.

The chain combines TRBV3-1 (or the pseudogene TRBV3-2) with TRBJ2-5; perhaps TRBD1 as D (5 bases). This CDR3 is 13 amino acids long. Trimming stripped 3 bases from V and 4 bases from J, with 9 bases between. CDR1 and CDR2 from the germline V gene are LGHDT and YNNKEL (reference sequence). The CDR3 coding sequence is TGTGCCAGCAGCCAGGGGCCGGGAGAGACCCAGTACTTC. It is translated as CASSQGPGETQYF.

V and J are TRBV18 and TRBJ1-4; 10 nucleotides line up with TRBD1. In germline, CDR1 is KGHSH, CDR2 LQKENI. The CDR3 sequence is 13 residues long. V dropped 3 bases and J dropped 10; count of bases not matched to a gene: 2. CDR3 region: CASSPGQGSKLFF. The CDR3 DNA follows: TGTGCCAGCTCACCGGGACAGGGGTCAAAACTGTTTTTT.

The V and J genes are TRBV5-4 and TRBJ2-1; 10 bases line up with TRBD2. Losses at the gene ends were 2 bases for V and 7 bases for J; bases not matched to a gene: 6. The CDR3 spans 15 residues. Germline values: CDR1 SGHNT, CDR2 YYREEE (reference sequence). In DNA form, the CDR3 reads TGTGCCAGCAGCTTCCCGGGACTAGCGATTAATGAGCAGTTCTTC. Residues: CASSFPGLAINEQFF.

The chain combines TRBV6-5 with TRBJ1-5; D is uncertain. Trimming pared 7 bases from V and 2 bases from J, leaving 15 bases between. The germline gives CDR1 MNHEY, CDR2 SVGAGI. The length of the CDR3 is 15 residues. The CDR3 nucleotides read TGTGCCAGCATTTCCATACCGGAGGGCAATCAGCCCCAGCATTTT. Protein sequence: CASISIPEGNQPQHF.

The chain links TRBV7-9 to TRBJ2-5; no firm D call. V shed 7 bases and J shed 5 bases, with 20 bases lying between them. CDR1 and CDR2 from the germline V gene are SEHNR and FQNEAQ (reference sequence). This CDR3 has 15 amino acids. CDR3 amino acids: CASTPTINSAETQYF. The CDR3 coding sequence is TGTGCCAGCACTCCTACTATAAACTCTGCGGAGACCCAGTACTTC.

V usage is TRBV28 and J usage is TRBJ1-2, with D possibly matching TRBD1 (6 bases). V lost 6 bases and J 5 bases, leaving 16 bases between the germline ends. Looked up from germline, CDR1 is MDHEN and CDR2 is SYDVKM. The CDR3 contains 14 residues. CDR3 loop: CASRRAGTTYGYTF. For the CDR3, the DNA is TGTGCCAGCAGACGAGCCGGGACAACTTATGGCTACACCTTC.